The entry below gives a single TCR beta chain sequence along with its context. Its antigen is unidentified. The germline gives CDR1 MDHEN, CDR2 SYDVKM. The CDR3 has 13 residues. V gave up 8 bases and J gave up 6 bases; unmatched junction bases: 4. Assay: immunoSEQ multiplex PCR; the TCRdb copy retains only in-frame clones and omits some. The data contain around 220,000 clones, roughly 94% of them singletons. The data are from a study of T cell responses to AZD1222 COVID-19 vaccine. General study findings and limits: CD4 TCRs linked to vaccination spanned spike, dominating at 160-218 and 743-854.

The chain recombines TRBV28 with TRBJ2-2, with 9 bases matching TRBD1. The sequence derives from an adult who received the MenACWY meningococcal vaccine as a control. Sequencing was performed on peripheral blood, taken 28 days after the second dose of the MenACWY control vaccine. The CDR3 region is CASSDRGAGELFF. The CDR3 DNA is TGTGCCAGCTCGGACAGGGGAGCCGGGGAGCTGTTTTTT.